The clone carrying this TCR beta chain showed up many times. What it recognizes is unknown. The sample is drawn from a study of Graves' ophthalmopathy and Graves' hyperthyroidism. Regarding the study as a whole: Blood also carried most expanded thyroid clonotypes exceeding 0.001 frequency.

CDR3 regions of TCR beta were amplified from RNA transcripts. An opening RT-PCR round employed HTBI primers and preceded a second-round multiplex PCR. TCRdb reanalysed the multiplex PCR reads using MiXCR and keeps one entry per CDR3 protein. The sample gives a few hundred thousand distinct CDR3 sequences, about 15% of which show up once; 2.4% is in the top ten. Diagnoses were established from clinical symptoms, serum thyroxine, TRAb, thyroid ultrasound and orbital computed tomography. The sequenced sample consisted of peripheral blood. This sequence was found in an adult woman with stable Graves' hyperthyroidism.

For the CDR3, the DNA is TGTGCCAGCATCGGAATGATCCGATACGAGCAGTACTTC. This gives the protein CASIGMIRYEQYF. This chain connects TRBV6-2 or TRBV6-3 to TRBJ2-7; D not certain. V was cut by 7 bases and J by 4 bases, with 14 bases left in between. This CDR3 contains 13 residues. Germline CDR1 MNHEY, CDR2 SVGEGT.